This paragraph covers one T cell receptor (beta chain) sequence. This entry is derived from a study of blood T cell repertoires in COVID-19. Overall study: The United States, Italy and Spain supplied acute and convalescent COVID-19 samples. The analysed material was cDNA or gDNA that came from T cells, B-cell-depleted T cells, or PBMCs.

Per the original methods: How many nucleated cells were present was estimated from reference gene primer amplification. The assay was immunoSEQ multiplex PCR, and TCRdb's table has in-frame clones only and misses some. V, J and clone size were drawn from that table, and D and trimming were deduced from the DNA. The table records 300,000 to 350,000 clones, roughly 87% of them present only once. This sequence originates from a man between 18 and 35 years old with active or convalescent COVID-19. Sequencing used peripheral blood.

CDR3 coding DNA: TGTGCCAGCAGTGAGCCGGGACTAGCGGGACCCTACGAGCAGTACTTC. The encoded protein is CASSEPGLAGPYEQYF. The gene calls are TRBV6-1 and TRBJ2-7, with 13 bases that match TRBD2. V gave up 3 bases and J gave up 2 bases; unmatched junction bases: 4. Looked up from germline, CDR1 is MNHNS and CDR2 is SASEGT. The CDR3 is made up of 16 amino acids.